The 12 T cell receptor beta chains below were found in one sample sequenced in a study of blood T cell repertoires in COVID-19. Generated by immunoSEQ multiplex PCR, the TCRdb table keeps only in-frame clones and is missing some. The repertoire holds some 93,000 clones, with approximately 84% as singletons. Sequenced material: peripheral blood. These receptors all come from an older man with acute or convalescent COVID-19.

The chain is built from TRBV30 and TRBJ2-1, with 13 positions matching TRBD2. Germline assignment: CDR1 GTSNPN and CDR2 SVGIG (reference sequence). There are 18 residues in the CDR3. Losses at the gene ends were 3 bases for V and 0 bases for J; bases not matched to a gene: 8. CDR3 nucleotide sequence: TGTGCCTGGAGGCTTTTGAGGACTAGCGGGAGCTCCTACAATGAGCAGTTCTTC. Translating it yields CAWRLLRTSGSSYNEQFF.

V usage is TRBV9 and J usage is TRBJ2-7; 8 bases map to TRBD2. This CDR3 region has 13 residues. CDR1 and CDR2 from the germline V gene are SGDLS and YYNGEE. J gave up 3 bases and V 4 bases, and 3 bases lay outside the gene matches. In nucleotides, the CDR3 is TGTGCCAGCAGCAAAACTAGCGGCTACGAGCAGTACTTC. Its translation: CASSKTSGYEQYF.

This clone was observed a handful of times. The chain links TRBV12-3 or TRBV12-4 to TRBJ1-5, with D uncertain. V was shortened by 2 bases and J by 4 bases, with 6 bases between the two germline ends. The CDR3 contains 13 residues. CDR3 sequence reads: CASSLRENQPQHF. The CDR3 bases are TGTGCCAGCAGTTTAAGGGAGAATCAGCCCCAGCATTTT.

V gene TRBV3-1 (or the pseudogene TRBV3-2) combines with J gene TRBJ2-5; 8 bases align to TRBD2. Trimming cost V 1 base and J 4 bases; bases outside gene matches: 5. The CDR3 is 15 residues long. Germline V gene lookup returns CDR1 LGHDT and CDR2 YNNKEL (reference sequence). CDR3 in amino acids: CASSQGGLAGETQYF. The CDR3 DNA is TGTGCCAGCAGCCAAGGTGGCCTAGCGGGAGAGACCCAGTACTTC.

The rearrangement links TRBV18 to TRBJ1-1; 7 bases line up with TRBD1. Germline-derived CDR1 and CDR2 are KGHSH and LQKENI. This CDR3 is 13 amino acids long. J lost 7 bases, V lost 3 bases, and 5 bases had no gene match. The CDR3 DNA sequence: TGTGCCAGCTCACCCTCCGGGACAGTTGAAGCTTTCTTT. Protein: CASSPSGTVEAFF.

This rearrangement joins TRBV4-3 to TRBJ2-7; 7 bases match TRBD1. There are 15 residues in the CDR3. In germline, CDR1 is LGHNA, CDR2 YSLEER. V lost 0 bases and J lost 6; bases outside the gene matches: 8. The CDR3 nucleotides are TGCGCCAGCAGCCAAGATACAGGGGCTAGGGGCGAGCAGTACTTC. Amino acids: CASSQDTGARGEQYF.

V is TRBV12-3 or TRBV12-4 and J is TRBJ1-1; no definite D call. Trimming removed 1 base from V and 8 bases from J, with 11 bases in between. The CDR3 is 13 residues long. The CDR3, as DNA: TGTGCCAGCAGTTTAGTTTCGCGGCAAGAAGCTTTCTTT. It codes for CASSLVSRQEAFF.

V gene TRBV3-1 (or the pseudogene TRBV3-2) combines with J gene TRBJ2-2; D remains ambiguous. The V end lost 1 base, the J end lost 6 bases, and 6 bases lay between the germline ends. The CDR3 length is 13 residues. Germline loops: CDR1 LGHDT, CDR2 YNNKEL (reference sequence). CDR3 sequence: CASSQVAPGELFF. CDR3 bases: TGTGCCAGCAGCCAAGTGGCCCCCGGGGAGCTGTTTTTT.

V and J are TRBV5-1 and TRBJ2-3; a possible D gene is TRBD1 (7 bases). The germline V gene encodes CDR1 SGHRS and CDR2 YFSETQ. This CDR3 contains 16 residues. Deletions cut 4 bases from V and 0 bases from J, with 15 bases between. CDR3 loop: CASSPAGQTSTDTQYF. The CDR3 DNA is TGCGCCAGCAGCCCCGCGGGACAGACTAGCACAGATACGCAGTATTTT. Full variable domain (rest looked up from reference TRBV5-1 and TRBJ2-3): KAGVTQTPRYLIKTRGQQVTLSCSPISGHRSVSWYQQTPGQGLQFLFEYFSETQRNKGNFPGRFSGRQFSNSRSEMNVSTLELGDSALYLCASSPAGQTSTDTQYFGPGTRLTVL.

This chain uses TRBV5-5 with TRBJ2-4; a possible D gene is TRBD2 (5 bases). The CDR3 extends over 15 amino acids. V shed 5 bases and J shed 8 bases, with 20 bases lying between them. Germline V gene sequence: CDR1 SGHKS, CDR2 YYEKEE (reference sequence). CDR3: CASRYTFEGRDIQYF. The DNA for the CDR3 is TGTGCCAGCAGATATACCTTCGAGGGTAGAGACATTCAGTACTTC.

The chain carries TRBV19 and TRBJ2-7; D is ambiguous. Germline-derived CDR1 and CDR2 are LNHDA and SQIVND (reference sequence). The CDR3 extends over 13 amino acids. Trimming left V 5 bases short and J 3 bases short, with 11 bases between. The CDR3 sequence: CASSSGPYYEQYF. In nucleotides, the CDR3 is TGTGCCAGTAGTTCTGGGCCCTACTACGAGCAGTACTTC.

The chain employs TRBV7-3 and TRBJ2-2, with TRBD2 identical over 7 bases. The CDR3 length is 16 residues. Unmatched junction bases numbered 10, after V lost 5 bases and J lost 4 bases. Germline CDR1 SGHTA, CDR2 FQGTGA. The CDR3 DNA sequence: TGTGCCAGCAGCCCATGGCAGGCGGGAGTCACCGGGGAGCTGTTTTTT. Protein product: CASSPWQAGVTGELFF.